This T cell receptor beta chain was identified during a study of vaccination effects on CD4 cells after COVID-19. The method was immunoSEQ multiplex PCR; TCRdb's version includes in-frame clones alone and lacks a portion of them. The repertoire holds just over 55,000 clones, with about 78% as singletons. Trimming left V 4 bases short and J 5 bases short, with 18 bases between. Germline V gene sequence: CDR1 LGHNA, CDR2 YNFKEQ. CDR3 length equals 15 residues. The culture ran for about 10 days, and then CD4+ T cells were isolated. All study participants received two doses of BNT162b2 or mRNA-1273 vaccine. Regarding this clone: Its antigen remains unidentified.

The TCR comes from a human donor who received a COVID-19 vaccine. This material consisted of CD4+ T cells from PBMCs cultured without peptide, taken after COVID-19 vaccination. J is TRBJ2-7 and V is TRBV4-2; TRBD2 is a possible D gene (6 bases). As DNA, the CDR3 is TGTGCCAGCAGCCGTACGGAGGGGAAGAGCCACGAGCAGTACTTC. This encodes CASSRTEGKSHEQYF.